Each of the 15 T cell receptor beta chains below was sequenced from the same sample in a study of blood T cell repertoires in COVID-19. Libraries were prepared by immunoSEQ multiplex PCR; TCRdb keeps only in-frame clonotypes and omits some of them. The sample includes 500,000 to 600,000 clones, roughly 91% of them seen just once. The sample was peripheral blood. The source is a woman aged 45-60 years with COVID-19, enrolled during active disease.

The CDR3 region has the DNA TGTGCCAGCAGAACCCAGGGAAGGGGCAATCAGCCCCAGCATTTT. This sequence encodes CASRTQGRGNQPQHF. The gene calls are TRBV28 and TRBJ1-5; a possible D gene is TRBD1 (5 bases). Trimming cost V 6 bases and J 2 bases, with 14 bases left between them. Germline V gives CDR1 MDHEN, CDR2 SYDVKM. The length of the CDR3 is 15 residues.

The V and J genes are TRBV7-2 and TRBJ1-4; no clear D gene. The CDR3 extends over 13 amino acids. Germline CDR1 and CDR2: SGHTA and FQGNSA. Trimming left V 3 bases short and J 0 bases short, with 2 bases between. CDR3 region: CASSFSTNEKLFF. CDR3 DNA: TGTGCCAGCAGCTTCTCAACTAATGAAAAACTGTTTTTT.

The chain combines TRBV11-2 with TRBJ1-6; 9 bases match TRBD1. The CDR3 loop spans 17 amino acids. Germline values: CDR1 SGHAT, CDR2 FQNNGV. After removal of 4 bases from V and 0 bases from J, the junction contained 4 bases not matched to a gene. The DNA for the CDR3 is TGTGCCAGCAGCTCACAGGGGGCCAGCTCCTATAATTCACCCCTCCACTTT. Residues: CASSSQGASSYNSPLHF.

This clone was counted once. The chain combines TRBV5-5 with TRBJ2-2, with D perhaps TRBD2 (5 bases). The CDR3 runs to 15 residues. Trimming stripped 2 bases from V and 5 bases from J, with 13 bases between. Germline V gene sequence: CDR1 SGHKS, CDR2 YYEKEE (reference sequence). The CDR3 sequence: CASSFSRGGTGELFF. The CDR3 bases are TGTGCCAGCAGCTTTTCCCGGGGTGGGACCGGGGAGCTGTTTTTT.

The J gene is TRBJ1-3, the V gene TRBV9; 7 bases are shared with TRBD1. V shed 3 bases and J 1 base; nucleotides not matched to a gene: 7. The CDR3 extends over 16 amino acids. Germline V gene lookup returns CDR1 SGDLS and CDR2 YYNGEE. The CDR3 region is CASSGQGLRSGNTIYF. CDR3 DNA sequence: TGTGCCAGCAGCGGACAGGGATTAAGGTCTGGAAACACCATATATTTT.

This CDR3 is CASSTTRFNEQYF. The CDR3 nucleotides are TGTGCCAGCAGCACGACAAGATTCAACGAGCAGTACTTC. J is TRBJ2-7 and V is TRBV27; no clear D gene. The ends were cut back, 6 bases at V and 5 bases at J, with 14 bases in the middle. Germline V lookup: CDR1 MNHEY, CDR2 SMNVEV (reference sequence). The CDR3 has 13 residues.

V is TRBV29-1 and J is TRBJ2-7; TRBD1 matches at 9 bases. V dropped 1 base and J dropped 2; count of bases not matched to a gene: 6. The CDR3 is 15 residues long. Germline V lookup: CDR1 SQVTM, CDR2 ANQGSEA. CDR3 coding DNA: TGCAGCGTTGAAGGGGACAGGGTTGACCCCTACGAGCAGTACTTC. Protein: CSVEGDRVDPYEQYF.

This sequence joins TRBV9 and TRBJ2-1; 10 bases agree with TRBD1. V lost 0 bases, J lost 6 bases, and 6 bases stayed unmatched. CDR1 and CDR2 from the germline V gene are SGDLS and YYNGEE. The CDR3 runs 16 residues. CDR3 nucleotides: TGTGCCAGCAGCGTAGCTGGGGACAGGGGTGGCAATGAGCAGTTCTTC. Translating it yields CASSVAGDRGGNEQFF. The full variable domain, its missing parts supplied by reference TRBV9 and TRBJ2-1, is DSGVTQTPKHLITATGQRVTLRCSPRSGDLSVYWYQQSLDQGLQFLIQYYNGEERAKGNILERFSAQQFPDLHSELNLSSLELGDSALYFCASSVAGDRGGNEQFFGPGTRLTVL.

In DNA, the CDR3 is TGTGCCAGCAGCTTAAACGGGGGTATCACAGATACGCAGTATTTT. This sequence encodes CASSLNGGITDTQYF. The chain combines TRBV7-6 with TRBJ2-3, with TRBD2 as a possible D gene (6 bases). Germline V gene lookup returns CDR1 SGHVS and CDR2 FNYEAQ. CDR3 length: 15 residues. With 2 bases removed from V and 2 bases from J, the gap between germline ends came to 11 bases.

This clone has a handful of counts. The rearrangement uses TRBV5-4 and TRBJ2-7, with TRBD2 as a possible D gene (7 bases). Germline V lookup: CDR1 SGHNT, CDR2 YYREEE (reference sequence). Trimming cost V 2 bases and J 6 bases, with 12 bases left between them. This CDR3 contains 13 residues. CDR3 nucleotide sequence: TGTGCCAGCAGCTTATGGGGGGGCGCCGAGCAGTACTTC. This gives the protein CASSLWGGAEQYF.

The DNA of the CDR3 is TGTGCCAGCAGCTTACAGGGGTACGGGAGCTATGGCTACACCTTC. It encodes CASSLQGYGSYGYTF. V usage is TRBV5-4 and J usage is TRBJ1-2; 7 bases align to TRBD1. The CDR3 is made up of 15 amino acids. The germline CDR1 and CDR2 sequences are SGHNT and YYREEE (reference sequence). V lost 2 bases and J lost 4; bases outside the gene matches: 8.

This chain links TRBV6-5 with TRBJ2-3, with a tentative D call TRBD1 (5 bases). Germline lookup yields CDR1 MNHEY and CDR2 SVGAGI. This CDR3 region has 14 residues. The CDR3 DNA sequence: TGTGCTAATTCAGGGTCCCCTTCCACAGATACGCAGTATTTT. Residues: CANSGSPSTDTQYF.

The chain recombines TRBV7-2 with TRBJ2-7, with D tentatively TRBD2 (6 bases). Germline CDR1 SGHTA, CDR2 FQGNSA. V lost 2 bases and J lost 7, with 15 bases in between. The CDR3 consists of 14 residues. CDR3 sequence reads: CASSLRARGGEQYF. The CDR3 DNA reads TGTGCCAGCAGCTTAAGGGCTAGAGGAGGGGAGCAGTACTTC.

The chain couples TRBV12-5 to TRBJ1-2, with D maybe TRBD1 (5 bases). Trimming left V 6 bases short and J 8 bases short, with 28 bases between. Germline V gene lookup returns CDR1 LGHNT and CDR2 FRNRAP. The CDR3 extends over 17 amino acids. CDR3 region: CASGLPAVELGLRGYTF. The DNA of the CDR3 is TGTGCTAGTGGCCTCCCGGCCGTAGAACTGGGACTTCGGGGCTACACCTTC.

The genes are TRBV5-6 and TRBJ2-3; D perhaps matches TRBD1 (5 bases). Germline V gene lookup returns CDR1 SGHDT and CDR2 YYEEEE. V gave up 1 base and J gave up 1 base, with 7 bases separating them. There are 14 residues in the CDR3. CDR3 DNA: TGTGCCAGCAGCTTGAAGGGGCGCACAGATACGCAGTATTTT. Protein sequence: CASSLKGRTDTQYF.